The source of this T cell receptor (beta chain) is a study of blood T cell repertoires in COVID-19. Study at large: Some COVID-19 samples were acute and others convalescent; all came from the United States, Italy and Spain.

Germline loops: CDR1 LNHDA, CDR2 SQIVND (reference sequence). The CDR3 has 17 residues. The V gene lost 7 bases and the J gene lost 5 bases, with 26 bases spanning the gap. Sequenced by immunoSEQ multiplex PCR; TCRdb stores in-frame clones only, minus some. The sample has over 70,000 clones, 80% seen once. This sequence was found in a woman between 65 and 79 years old with acute or convalescent COVID-19. The chain links TRBV19 to TRBJ1-1, with D possibly being TRBD1 (6 bases). What was sequenced was peripheral blood. This CDR3 is CASTTRQSRGAGTEAFF. The DNA of the CDR3 is TGTGCCAGTACGACCAGACAGTCTCGGGGGGCGGGAACTGAAGCTTTCTTT.